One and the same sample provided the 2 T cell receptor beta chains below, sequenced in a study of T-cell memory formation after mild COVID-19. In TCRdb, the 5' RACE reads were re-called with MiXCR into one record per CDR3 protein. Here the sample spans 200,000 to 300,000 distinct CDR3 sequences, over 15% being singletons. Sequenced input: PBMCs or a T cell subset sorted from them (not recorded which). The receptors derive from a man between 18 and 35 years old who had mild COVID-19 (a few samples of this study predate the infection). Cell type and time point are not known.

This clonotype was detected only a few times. CDR3 in DNA: TGTGCCAGCAGCGCGGTGGGAGGGAACTATGGCTACACCTTC. Translation: CASSAVGGNYGYTF. The genes are TRBV7-8 and TRBJ1-2, with D unclear. This CDR3 is built from 14 residues. The germline V and J ends were trimmed by 5 bases and 2 bases, with 12 bases remaining between them. Germline-derived CDR1 and CDR2 are SGHVS and FQNEAQ.

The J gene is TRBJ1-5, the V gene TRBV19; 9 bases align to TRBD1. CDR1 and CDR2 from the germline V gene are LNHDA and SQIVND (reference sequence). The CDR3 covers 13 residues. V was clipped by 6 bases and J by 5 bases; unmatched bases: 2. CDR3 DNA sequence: TGTGCCAGTAGCGACAGGGGGGATCAGCCCCAGCATTTT. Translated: CASSDRGDQPQHF.